This T cell receptor (beta chain) was captured in a study of cytomegalovirus exposure and HLA in healthy donors. General observations from the study: The later analysis indicated that the majority of CMV-associated TCR beta chains appeared HLA-restricted. Using the classifier, cytomegalovirus status was reportedly diagnosed with high specificity and sensitivity.

Worth noting for this clone: Its antigen is still unknown.

The study ran its PCR with 60 Vbeta and 13 Jbeta primers. The method was immunoSEQ multiplex PCR; TCRdb's version includes in-frame clones alone and lacks a portion of them. The sample yields 150,000 to 200,000 clones, 77% seen once. Trimming stripped 4 bases from V and 2 bases from J, with 6 bases between. CDR3 length: 13 residues. CDR1 and CDR2 from the germline V gene are MGHDK and SYGVNS. This TCR derives from a woman under 40 in good health and CMV-seronegative. The V and J genes are TRBV25-1 and TRBJ2-1; D unresolved. Sequenced material: PBMCs. The DNA of the CDR3 is TGTGCCAGCAGTGTCGACACCTACAATGAGCAGTTCTTC. Translation gives CASSVDTYNEQFF.